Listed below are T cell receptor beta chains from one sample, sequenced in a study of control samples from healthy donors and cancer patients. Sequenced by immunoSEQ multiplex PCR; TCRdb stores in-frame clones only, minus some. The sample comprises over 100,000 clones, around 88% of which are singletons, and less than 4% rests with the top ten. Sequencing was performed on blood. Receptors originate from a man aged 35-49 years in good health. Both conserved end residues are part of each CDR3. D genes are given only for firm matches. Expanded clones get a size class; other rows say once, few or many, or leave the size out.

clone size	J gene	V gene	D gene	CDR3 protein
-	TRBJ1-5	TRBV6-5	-	CASTRGVRNQPQHF
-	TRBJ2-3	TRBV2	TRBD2	CASSVERGQVDTQYF
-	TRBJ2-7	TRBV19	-	CASSRDGDYEQYF
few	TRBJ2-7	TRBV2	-	CASSEPGPYEQYF
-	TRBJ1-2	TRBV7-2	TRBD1	CASSFDRTGNGYTF
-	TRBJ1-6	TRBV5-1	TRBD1	CASSLGTGGSPLHF
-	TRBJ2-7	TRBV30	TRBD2	CAWSEGLAGLYEQYF
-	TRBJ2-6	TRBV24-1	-	CATSELGKVLTF
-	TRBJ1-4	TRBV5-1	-	CASSLEMANEKLFF
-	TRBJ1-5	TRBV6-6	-	CASSTSTGYSNQPQHF
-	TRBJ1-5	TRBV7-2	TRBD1	CASSPRPGGGQPQHF
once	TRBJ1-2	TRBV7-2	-	CASSFSLNYGYTF
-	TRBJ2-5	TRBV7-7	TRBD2	CASSLNPSGGSGETQYF
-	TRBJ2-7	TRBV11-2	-	CASSLAAGTYEQYF
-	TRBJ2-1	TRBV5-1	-	CASSLGGFDDNEQFF
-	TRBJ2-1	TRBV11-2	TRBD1	CASSTHRGSYNEQFF
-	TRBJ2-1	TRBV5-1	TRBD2	CASSLLSRGGNEQFF
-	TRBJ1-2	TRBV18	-	CASSPKHLYGYTF
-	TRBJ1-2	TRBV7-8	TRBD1	CASSYGTGAGYGYTF
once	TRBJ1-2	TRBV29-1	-	CSVEEGRESYGYTF
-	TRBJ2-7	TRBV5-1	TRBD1	CASSLRDRGSEQYF
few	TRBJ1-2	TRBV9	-	CASSVDPTNYGYTF
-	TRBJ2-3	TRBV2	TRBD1	CASSEPRTGSTDTQYF
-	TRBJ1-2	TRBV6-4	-	CARDCGRADYGYTF
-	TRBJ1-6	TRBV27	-	CASSLSKGGNSPLHF
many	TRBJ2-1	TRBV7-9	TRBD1	CAIGQAIRPTGEQFF
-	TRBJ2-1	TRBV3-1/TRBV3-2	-	CASSQRQAVKGEQFF
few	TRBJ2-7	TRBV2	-	CASSEFRGASYEQYF
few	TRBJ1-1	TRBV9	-	CASSSGRPNTEAFF
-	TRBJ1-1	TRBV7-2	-	CASSFTPGTTEAFF
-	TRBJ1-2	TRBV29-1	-	CSAEQGLRGYTF
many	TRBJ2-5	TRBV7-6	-	CASSSSHAGSGETQYF
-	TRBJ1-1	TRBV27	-	CASSLNSNTEAFF
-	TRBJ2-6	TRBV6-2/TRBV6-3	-	CASSSAGAGANVLTF
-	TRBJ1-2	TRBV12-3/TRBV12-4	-	CASSAGGYGYTF
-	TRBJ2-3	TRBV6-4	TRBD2	CASSASGGATDTQYF
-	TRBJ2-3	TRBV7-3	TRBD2	CASSITSGRTDTQYF
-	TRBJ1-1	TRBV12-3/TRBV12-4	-	CASRGILNTEAFF
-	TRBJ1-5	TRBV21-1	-	CASRQTGHSNQPQHF
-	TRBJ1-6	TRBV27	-	CASTREGYNSPLHF
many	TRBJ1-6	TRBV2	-	CASRDWINSPLHF
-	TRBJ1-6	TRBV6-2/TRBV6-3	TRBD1	CASSSGQRFYNSPLHF
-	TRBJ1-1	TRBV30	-	CAWTYWAEAFF